The present TCR beta chain was sequenced within a study of OX40 agonist ivuxolimab in advanced cancers. Study overall: Cancers in dose escalation were hepatocellular, melanoma, renal cell and head and neck.

Germline CDR1 and CDR2: MNHNS and SASEGT. This CDR3 contains 14 residues. V dropped 6 bases and J dropped 6 bases, with 14 bases sitting between them. Only in-frame clones appear in the TCRdb table, and some are missing; sequencing was by immunoSEQ multiplex PCR. The sample has about 59,000 clones, over 70% seen once. Overall study results and limits: Antigen specificity remained undetermined for the expanded peripheral T cells.

Regarding this clone: What it binds is unknown.

The chain uses TRBV6-1 and TRBJ2-2, with D possibly TRBD1 on 7 matching bases. The sequencing here drew on CD4+ or CD8+ T cells sorted from blood, taken in a trial of the OX40 agonist ivuxolimab. The origin of this receptor is an adult with an advanced solid tumor such as melanoma, head and neck, liver or kidney cancer. The CDR3 DNA is TGTGCCAGCAGGACAGGGCCGGGGGCCGGGGAGCTGTTTTTT. Translated, it gives CASRTGPGAGELFF.